Sequencing of this T cell receptor beta chain was carried out in a study of molecular identifiers for immune sequencing clone quantification. V was clipped by 4 bases and J by 0 bases; unmatched bases: 3. The length of the CDR3 is 14 residues. The germline CDR1 and CDR2 sequences are SGHTS and YDEGEE. Points from the study as a whole: More than 98% of effector molecules, versus under 1% of naive-cell molecules, belonged to clones above 20 RNA copies.

Making the bulk TCR libraries relied on previously described methods and listed TCR primers. TCRdb re-called the PCR reads with MiXCR, one entry per CDR3 protein. The table lists nearly 650,000 distinct CDR3 sequences, about 25% of them singletons. This clonotype was seen ten or more times. Its antigen is as yet unknown. The specimen sequenced was naive CD8+ T cells from blood, with Jurkat cell RNA spiked in. Indicated subset: FACS-sorted CD8+CD4-CCR7+CD45RA+ naive T cells. This chain uses TRBV5-8 with TRBJ2-7; 8 nucleotides align to TRBD1. This receptor was identified in a human donor in good health. Some libraries in this study had Jurkat cell RNA spiked in. In DNA, the CDR3 is TGTGCCAGCAGCGGGGACAGGCTCTCCTACGAGCAGTACTTC. Protein: CASSGDRLSYEQYF. Together with reference TRBV5-8 and TRBJ2-7, the CDR3 gives the full variable domain: EAGVTQSPTHLIKTRGQQATLRCSPISGHTSVYWYQQALGLGLQFLLWYDEGEERNRGNFPPRFSGRQFPNYSSELNVNALELEDSALYLCASSGDRLSYEQYFGPGTRLTVT.